This is a list of T cell receptor beta chains from one sample in a study of T-cell reconstitution after alpha-beta-depleted transplantation in children. TCRdb independently ran MiXCR on the PCR reads; one entry per CDR3 protein. Of 240,000 or so distinct CDR3 sequences in the sample, around 11% are singletons; the top ten hold about 2.6%. Sequenced material: PBMCs from the stem cell graft donor, taken from the stem cell graft. The receptors shown here come from a human donor who donated a stem cell graft to a child with acute lymphoblastic leukemia. The conserved cysteine and the conserved F or W are not part of the CDR3 here. Fields, in order: V gene, J gene, CDR3 protein.

TRBV7-2	TRBJ2-3	ASSLGGGLEDTQY
TRBV20-1	TRBJ2-1	SATRPEYNEQF
TRBV7-9	TRBJ2-3	ASSPRLAPAADTQY
TRBV5-1	TRBJ2-7	ASSLEFVQEPTYEQY
TRBV9	TRBJ2-3	ASSSLLAGYTDTQY
TRBV19	TRBJ1-1	ASNGRLDTEAF
TRBV20-1	TRBJ1-4	SARGTNEKLF
TRBV9	TRBJ2-5	ASSVGLSQETQY
TRBV6-2/TRBV6-3	TRBJ2-3	ASSLDPFTTDTQY
TRBV12-3/TRBV12-4	TRBJ1-3	ASSFPRNTIY
TRBV15	TRBJ1-1	ATSSRGGADTEAF
TRBV29-1	TRBJ2-7	SVEGTGDSTSQY
TRBV27	TRBJ1-6	ASSDQGGGYNSPLH
TRBV5-6	TRBJ1-1	ASSVRRF
TRBV6-2/TRBV6-3	TRBJ1-2	ASSYSTGTGAPNYGYT
TRBV12-5	TRBJ2-3	ASGPGSVYASTDTQY
TRBV5-1	TRBJ2-1	ASSLDNEQF
TRBV7-9	TRBJ1-4	ASSPGTGHEKLF
TRBV6-5	TRBJ1-1	ASNLWYGGRRTEAF
TRBV20-1	TRBJ2-3	SAKPLPSTDTQY
TRBV20-1	TRBJ2-1	SASRRPSPPNNEQF
TRBV20-1	TRBJ2-3	SASADTQSTDTQY
TRBV12-3/TRBV12-4	TRBJ1-4	ASSLGSGQLYEKLF
TRBV5-5	TRBJ1-3	ASSRNPDIRAGNTIY
TRBV29-1	TRBJ2-5	SVEGETQY
TRBV3-1	TRBJ2-7	ASSQGSSYEQY
TRBV12-3/TRBV12-4	TRBJ2-6	ASSPTGQLTKL
TRBV20-1	TRBJ1-1	SARGQPGTNTEAF
TRBV12-3/TRBV12-4	TRBJ2-2	ASSLGLITGELF
TRBV25-1	TRBJ2-7	ASSEGPLGPYEQY
TRBV5-5	TRBJ1-1	ASTPYSGWTEAF
TRBV20-1	TRBJ2-5	SANRPSGGKETQY
TRBV29-1	TRBJ1-5	SVADSPNQPQH
TRBV9	TRBJ1-1	ASSKRPGVGTEAF
TRBV7-9	TRBJ2-5	ASSSDRGRLAGVLETQY
TRBV28	TRBJ2-6	ASSSQVFSGANVLT
TRBV30	TRBJ1-2	ASNPEGKPGYT
TRBV18	TRBJ1-6	ASSGDLANSYNSPLH
TRBV18	TRBJ2-7	ASSPMRQNPSYEQY
TRBV4-3	TRBJ1-1	ASSQDFKAAGGEAF
TRBV6-6	TRBJ1-4	ASSTQRGEKLF
TRBV7-2	TRBJ2-1	ASSLRRYYNEQF
TRBV5-1	TRBJ1-5	ASSLGQTLGQPQH
TRBV28	TRBJ1-1	ASSFDGDRTAF
TRBV29-1	TRBJ1-1	SVPGPEGRAF
TRBV20-1	TRBJ2-5	SARGSVGEGQETQY
TRBV12-3/TRBV12-4	TRBJ1-5	ASSLYFSNQPQH
TRBV14	TRBJ2-7	ASSQASQGAHPYEQY
TRBV29-1	TRBJ2-1	SVVKRGGHTHEQF
TRBV28	TRBJ2-7	ASSSSLPDRASFYEQY
TRBV6-5	TRBJ2-6	ASSYSRDRGPTGANVLT
TRBV20-1	TRBJ2-5	SARQGTGGETQY
TRBV19	TRBJ1-2	ASIGTGDGYGYT
TRBV6-2/TRBV6-3	TRBJ2-7	ASSFSPLEVYEQY
TRBV7-2	TRBJ2-7	ASSRPGTGREQY
TRBV7-8	TRBJ2-1	ASSLVGPDEQF
TRBV20-1	TRBJ2-1	SAFLAGVSDEQF
TRBV28	TRBJ2-1	ASSRVGQLYNEQF